These 10 T cell receptor beta chains share one sample of origin, sequenced in a study of technical replicates of blood from a handful of donors listed by TCRdb under 2017. The library was prepared using the immunoSEQ multiplex PCR assay. Entries here come from immuneACCESS through TCRdb and include only in-frame sequences with V and J called. Some clones fail to appear in such tables; in the studies checked, an unresolved V gene covers under half of the shortfall, and the cause of the remainder is unknown. This sample has about 80,000 clones in its table, and approximately 86% of those were observed once. 4.5% to 6% of the sample belongs to the ten largest clones. The sample taken for sequencing was PBMCs. Receptors were obtained from a human donor in good health. Some clones in this sample may be carry-over from other donors' samples.

In the case of this clone: The same CDR3 is also encoded by other DNA sequences in this sample. CDR3 sequence (DNA): TGTGCCAGCAGCTTGACGGGGACTAATGAAAAACTGTTTTTT. Protein product: CASSLTGTNEKLFF. J is TRBJ1-4 and V is TRBV5-6; D call uncertain. Germline V gene sequence: CDR1 SGHDT, CDR2 YYEEEE. This CDR3 spans 14 amino acids. The V gene lost 1 base and the J gene lost 2 bases, with 6 bases spanning the gap.

V and J are TRBV5-4 and TRBJ2-7; 7 positions match TRBD1. CDR1 SGHNT and CDR2 YYREEE come from the germline V gene (reference sequence). CDR3 length equals 17 residues. V lost 4 bases to trimming and J lost 0 bases; unmatched junction nucleotides: 13. CDR3 nucleotides: TGTGCCAGCAGCCAAGAGGGTCCGGGACAGAGCTCCTACGAGCAGTACTTC. It codes for CASSQEGPGQSSYEQYF.

This clone turned up a few times. The chain uses TRBV28 and TRBJ1-2; a weak D match, TRBD1 (5 bases). CDR3 length: 11 amino acids. Germline V lookup: CDR1 MDHEN, CDR2 SYDVKM. Trimming removed 8 bases at V and 3 bases at J, with 7 bases between. The CDR3: CASLTDYGYTF. CDR3 nucleotide sequence: TGTGCCAGCCTGACAGACTATGGCTACACCTTC.

This clone has a handful of counts. V usage is TRBV9 and J usage is TRBJ2-3, with a weak D call TRBD2 (6 bases). Trimming left V 4 bases short and J 6 bases short, with 6 bases between. CDR3 length equals 11 residues. Germline lookup yields CDR1 SGDLS and CDR2 YYNGEE. CDR3 in amino acids: CASSRGDTQYF. CDR3 DNA: TGTGCCAGCAGCCGGGGGGATACGCAGTATTTT.

CDR3 residues: CASSSRAGGNYGYTF. In DNA, the CDR3 is TGTGCCAGCAGTTCCAGGGCCGGGGGTAACTATGGCTACACCTTC. The chain links TRBV27 to TRBJ1-2; possibly TRBD1 for D (5 bases). The CDR3 has 15 residues. Looked up from germline, CDR1 is MNHEY and CDR2 is SMNVEV (reference sequence). V lost 4 bases and J lost 1, with 13 bases in between.

The V gene is TRBV7-2, the J gene TRBJ2-7; D perhaps matches TRBD2 (5 bases). Germline V lookup: CDR1 SGHTA, CDR2 FQGNSA. This CDR3 comprises 14 residues. Trimming took 5 bases from V and 0 from J, leaving 11 bases between them. The CDR3 here is CASSPRGYSYEQYF. The CDR3 bases are TGTGCCAGCAGCCCAAGAGGGTACTCCTACGAGCAGTACTTC.

Remarks on this clone: This specimen includes other DNA sequences encoding the same CDR3. The chain joins TRBV5-1 to TRBJ1-1; TRBD1 matches at 9 bases. This CDR3 is built from 14 residues. Germline CDR1 reads SGHRS; CDR2 reads YFSETQ. J lost 5 bases, V lost 3 bases, and 5 bases had no gene match. CDR3 residues: CASSSGQGGTEAFF. The CDR3 DNA sequence: TGCGCCAGCAGCTCGGGACAGGGAGGAACTGAAGCTTTCTTT. The entire variable domain, with the rest obtained from reference TRBV5-1 and TRBJ1-1, is as follows: KAGVTQTPRYLIKTRGQQVTLSCSPISGHRSVSWYQQTPGQGLQFLFEYFSETQRNKGNFPGRFSGRQFSNSRSEMNVSTLELGDSALYLCASSSGQGGTEAFFGQGTRLTVV.

This clone occurred a few times. This chain links TRBV7-9 with TRBJ1-6; D may be TRBD1 (5 bases). V gave up 1 base and J gave up 8 bases, with 12 bases separating them. This CDR3 has 15 residues. The germline V gene has CDR1 SEHNR and CDR2 FQNEAQ (reference sequence). This CDR3 reads CASSLVQGRDSPLHF. Here the CDR3 DNA reads TGTGCCAGCAGCTTAGTGCAGGGCCGGGATTCACCCCTCCACTTT.

This chain links TRBV7-9 with TRBJ2-3; 12 nucleotides align to TRBD2. V lost 6 bases, J lost 2 bases, and 15 bases stayed unmatched. The length of the CDR3 is 19 residues. Germline CDR1 is SEHNR and CDR2 is FQNEAQ (reference sequence). The DNA for the CDR3 is TGTGCCAGCAGTCCCCGGCTAGCGGGAGGGTTTAAAATCACAGATACGCAGTATTTT. It codes for CASSPRLAGGFKITDTQYF. Using reference TRBV7-9 and TRBJ2-3 for the parts outside the CDR3, the full variable domain is DTGVSQNPRHKITKRGQNVTFRCDPISEHNRLYWYRQTLGQGPEFLTYFQNEAQLEKSRLLSDRFSAERPKGSFSTLEIQRTEQGDSAMYLCASSPRLAGGFKITDTQYFGPGTRLTVL.

The chain recombines TRBV18 with TRBJ1-2; the match to TRBD1 covers 7 bases. The CDR3 loop spans 14 amino acids. Germline V lookup: CDR1 KGHSH, CDR2 LQKENI. V dropped 2 bases and J dropped 4; count of bases not matched to a gene: 4. CDR3 sequence: CASSPGTVGYGYTF. The CDR3 nucleotides read TGTGCCAGCTCACCAGGGACAGTCGGCTATGGCTACACCTTC.